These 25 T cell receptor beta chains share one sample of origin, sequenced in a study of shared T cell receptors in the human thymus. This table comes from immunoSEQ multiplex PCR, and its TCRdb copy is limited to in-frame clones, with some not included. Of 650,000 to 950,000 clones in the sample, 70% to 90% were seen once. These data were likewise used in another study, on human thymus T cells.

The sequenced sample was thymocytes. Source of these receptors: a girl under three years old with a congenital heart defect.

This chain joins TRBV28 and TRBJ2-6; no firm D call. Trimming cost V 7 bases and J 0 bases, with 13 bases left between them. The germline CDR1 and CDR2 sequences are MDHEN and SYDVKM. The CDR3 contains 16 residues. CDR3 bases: TGTGCCAGCAACTTAAGAGCGTCCTCTGGGGCCAACGTCCTGACTTTC. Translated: CASNLRASSGANVLTF.

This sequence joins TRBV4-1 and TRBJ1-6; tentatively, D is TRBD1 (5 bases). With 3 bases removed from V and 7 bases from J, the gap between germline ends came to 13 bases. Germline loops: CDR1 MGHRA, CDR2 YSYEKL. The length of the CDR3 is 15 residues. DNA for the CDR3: TGCGCCAGCAGCCAGCCGTCGACAGAAAATTCACCCCTCCACTTT. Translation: CASSQPSTENSPLHF.

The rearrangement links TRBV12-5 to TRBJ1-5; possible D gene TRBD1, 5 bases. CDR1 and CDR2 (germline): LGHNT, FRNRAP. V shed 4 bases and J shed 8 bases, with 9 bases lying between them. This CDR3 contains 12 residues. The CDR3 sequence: CASGWQGEPQHF. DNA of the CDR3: TGTGCTAGTGGTTGGCAAGGGGAGCCCCAGCATTTT.

The CDR3 region has the DNA TGTGCCAGCAGTGTGGGAGAAAGCCGAAAAGGTACTGAAGCTTTCTTT. It yields the protein CASSVGESRKGTEAFF. The gene calls are TRBV6-1 and TRBJ1-1, with D unclear. Germline CDR1 MNHNS, CDR2 SASEGT. V lost 4 bases to trimming and J lost 5 bases, with 20 bases between them. The CDR3 runs to 16 residues.

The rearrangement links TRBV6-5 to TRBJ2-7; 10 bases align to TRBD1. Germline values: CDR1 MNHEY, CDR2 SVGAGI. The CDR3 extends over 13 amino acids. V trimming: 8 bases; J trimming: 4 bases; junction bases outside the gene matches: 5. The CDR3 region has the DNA TGTGCCAGCCCCGGACAGGGGGTTTACGAGCAGTACTTC. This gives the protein CASPGQGVYEQYF.

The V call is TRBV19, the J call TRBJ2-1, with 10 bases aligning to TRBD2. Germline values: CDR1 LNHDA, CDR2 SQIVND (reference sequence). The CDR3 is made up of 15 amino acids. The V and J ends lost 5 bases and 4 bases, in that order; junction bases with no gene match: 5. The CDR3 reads CASSLAGGRYNEQFF. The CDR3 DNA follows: TGTGCCAGTAGTTTAGCGGGGGGAAGATACAATGAGCAGTTCTTC.

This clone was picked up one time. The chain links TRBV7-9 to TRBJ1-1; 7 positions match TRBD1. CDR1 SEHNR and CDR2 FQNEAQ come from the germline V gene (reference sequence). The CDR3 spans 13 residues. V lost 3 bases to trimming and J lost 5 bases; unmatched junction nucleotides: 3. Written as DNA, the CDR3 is TGTGCCAGCAGCTTGACAGGGAGTACTGAAGCTTTCTTT. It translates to CASSLTGSTEAFF.

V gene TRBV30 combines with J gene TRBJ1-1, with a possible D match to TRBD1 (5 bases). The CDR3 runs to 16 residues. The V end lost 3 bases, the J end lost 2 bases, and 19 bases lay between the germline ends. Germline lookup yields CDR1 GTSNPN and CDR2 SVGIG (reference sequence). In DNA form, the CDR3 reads TGTGCCTGGAGACGTCCTCGGGGGGAAGGAAACACTGAAGCTTTCTTT. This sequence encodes CAWRRPRGEGNTEAFF. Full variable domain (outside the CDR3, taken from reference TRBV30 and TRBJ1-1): SQTIHQWPATLVQPVGSPLSLECTVEGTSNPNLYWYRQAAGRGLQLLFYSVGIGQISSEVPQNLSASRPQDRQFILSSKKLLLSDSGFYLCAWRRPRGEGNTEAFFGQGTRLTVV.

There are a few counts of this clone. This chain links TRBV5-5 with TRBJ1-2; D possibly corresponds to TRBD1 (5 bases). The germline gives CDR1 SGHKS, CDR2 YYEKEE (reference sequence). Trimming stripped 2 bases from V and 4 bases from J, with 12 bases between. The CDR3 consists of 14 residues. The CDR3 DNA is TGTGCCAGCAGCTTCATCGACAGAATCTATGGCTACACCTTC. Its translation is CASSFIDRIYGYTF.

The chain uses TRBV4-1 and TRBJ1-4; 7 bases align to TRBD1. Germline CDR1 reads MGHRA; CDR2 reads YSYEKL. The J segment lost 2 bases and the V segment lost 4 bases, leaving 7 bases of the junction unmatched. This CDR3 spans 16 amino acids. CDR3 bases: TGCGCCAGCAGCCTCAGAAAGGGACAGACTAATGAAAAACTGTTTTTT. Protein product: CASSLRKGQTNEKLFF.

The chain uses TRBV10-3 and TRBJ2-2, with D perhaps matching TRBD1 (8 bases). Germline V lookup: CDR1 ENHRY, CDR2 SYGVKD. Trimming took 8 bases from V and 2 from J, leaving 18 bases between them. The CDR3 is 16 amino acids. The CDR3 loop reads CAIWRTGRGNTGELFF. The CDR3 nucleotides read TGTGCCATCTGGCGGACAGGGAGGGGTAACACCGGGGAGCTGTTTTTT.

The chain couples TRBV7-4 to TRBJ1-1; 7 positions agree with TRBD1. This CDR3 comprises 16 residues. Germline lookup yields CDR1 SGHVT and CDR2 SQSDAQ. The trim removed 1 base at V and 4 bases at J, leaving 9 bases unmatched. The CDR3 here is CASSLDRGEGVTEAFF. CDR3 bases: TGTGCCAGCAGCTTAGACAGGGGCGAGGGCGTCACTGAAGCTTTCTTT.

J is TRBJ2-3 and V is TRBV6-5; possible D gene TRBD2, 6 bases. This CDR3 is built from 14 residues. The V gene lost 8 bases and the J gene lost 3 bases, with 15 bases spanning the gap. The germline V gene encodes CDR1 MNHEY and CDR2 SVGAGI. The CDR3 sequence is CASAGTPSTDTQYF. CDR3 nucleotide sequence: TGTGCCAGCGCGGGGACGCCCTCGACAGATACGCAGTATTTT.

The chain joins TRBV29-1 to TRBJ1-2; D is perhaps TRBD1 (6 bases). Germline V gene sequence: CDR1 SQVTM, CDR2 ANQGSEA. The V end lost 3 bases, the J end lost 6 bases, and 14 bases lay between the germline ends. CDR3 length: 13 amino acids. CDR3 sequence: CSVEGLPGDGYTF. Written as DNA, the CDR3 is TGCAGCGTTGAGGGCCTCCCAGGGGATGGCTACACCTTC.

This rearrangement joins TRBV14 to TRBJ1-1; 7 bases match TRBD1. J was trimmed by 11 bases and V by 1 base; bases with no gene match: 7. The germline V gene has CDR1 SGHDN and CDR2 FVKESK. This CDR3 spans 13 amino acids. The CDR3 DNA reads TGTGCCAGCAGCCAAGGTTACAGGGGATGTGCTTTCTTT. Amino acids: CASSQGYRGCAFF. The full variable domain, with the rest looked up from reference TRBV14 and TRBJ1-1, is EAGVTQFPSHSVIEKGQTVTLRCDPISGHDNLYWYRRVMGKEIKFLLHFVKESKQDESGMPNNRFLAERTGGTYSTLKVQPAELEDSGVYFCASSQGYRGCAFFGQGTRLTVV.

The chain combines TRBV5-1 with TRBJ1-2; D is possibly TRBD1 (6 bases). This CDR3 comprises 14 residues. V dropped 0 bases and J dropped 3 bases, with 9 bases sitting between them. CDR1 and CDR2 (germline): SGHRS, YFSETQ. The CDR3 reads CASSLGTAYYGYTF. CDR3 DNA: TGCGCCAGCAGCTTGGGGACAGCCTACTATGGCTACACCTTC.

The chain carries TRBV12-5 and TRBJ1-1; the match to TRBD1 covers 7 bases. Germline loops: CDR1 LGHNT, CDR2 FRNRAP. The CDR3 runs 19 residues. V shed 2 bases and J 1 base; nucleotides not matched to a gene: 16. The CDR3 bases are TGTGCTAGTGGTTTGTCCCGACGGACTCAGGGGGTTGGGAACACTGAAGCTTTCTTT. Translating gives CASGLSRRTQGVGNTEAFF.

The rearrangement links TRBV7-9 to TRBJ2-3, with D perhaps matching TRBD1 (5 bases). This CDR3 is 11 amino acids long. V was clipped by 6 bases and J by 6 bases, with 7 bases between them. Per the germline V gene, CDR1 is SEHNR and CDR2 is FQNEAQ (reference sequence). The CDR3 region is CASRGPDTQYF. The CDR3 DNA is TGTGCCAGCAGGGGGCCGGATACGCAGTATTTT.

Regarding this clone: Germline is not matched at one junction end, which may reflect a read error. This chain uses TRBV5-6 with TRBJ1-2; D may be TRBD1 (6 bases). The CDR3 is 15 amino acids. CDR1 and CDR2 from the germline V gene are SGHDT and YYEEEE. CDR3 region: CVSSLGPDSQNGYTF. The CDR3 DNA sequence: TGTGTCAGCAGCTTGGGGCCGGACAGCCAAAATGGCTACACCTTC.

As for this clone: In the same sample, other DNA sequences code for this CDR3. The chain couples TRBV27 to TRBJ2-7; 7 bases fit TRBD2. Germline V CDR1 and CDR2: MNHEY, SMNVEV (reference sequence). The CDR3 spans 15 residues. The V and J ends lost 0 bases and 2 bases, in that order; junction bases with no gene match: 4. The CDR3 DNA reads TGTGCCAGCAGTTTATCGGGAGGGGACCCCTACGAGCAGTACTTC. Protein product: CASSLSGGDPYEQYF.

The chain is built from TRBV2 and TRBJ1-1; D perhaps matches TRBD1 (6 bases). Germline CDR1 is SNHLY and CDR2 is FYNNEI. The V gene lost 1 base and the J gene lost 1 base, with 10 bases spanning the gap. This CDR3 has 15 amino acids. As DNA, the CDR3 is TGTGCCAGCAGTGAAGTAAGGGGACAGAACACTGAAGCTTTCTTT. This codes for CASSEVRGQNTEAFF. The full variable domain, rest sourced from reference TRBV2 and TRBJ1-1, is EPEVTQTPSHQVTQMGQEVILRCVPISNHLYFYWYRQILGQKVEFLVSFYNNEISEKSEIFDDQFSVERPDGSNFTLKIRSTKLEDSAMYFCASSEVRGQNTEAFFGQGTRLTVV.

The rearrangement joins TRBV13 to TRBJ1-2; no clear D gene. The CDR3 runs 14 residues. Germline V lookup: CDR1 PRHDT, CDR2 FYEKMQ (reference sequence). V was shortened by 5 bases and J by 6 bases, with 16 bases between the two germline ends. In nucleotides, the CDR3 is TGTGCCAGCAGCGCTGTGCGGGTTGGGGATGGCTACACCTTC. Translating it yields CASSAVRVGDGYTF. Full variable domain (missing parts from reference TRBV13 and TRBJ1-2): AAGVIQSPRHLIKEKRETATLKCYPIPRHDTVYWYQQGPGQDPQFLISFYEKMQSDKGSIPDRFSAQQFSDYHSELNMSSLELGDSALYFCASSAVRVGDGYTFGSGTRLTVV.

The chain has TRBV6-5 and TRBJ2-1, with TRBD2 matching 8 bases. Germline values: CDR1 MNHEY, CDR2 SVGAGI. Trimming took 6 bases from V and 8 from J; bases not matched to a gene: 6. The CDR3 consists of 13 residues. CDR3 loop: CASRRGGKDEQFF. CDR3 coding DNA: TGTGCCAGCAGACGGGGGGGCAAGGATGAGCAGTTCTTC.

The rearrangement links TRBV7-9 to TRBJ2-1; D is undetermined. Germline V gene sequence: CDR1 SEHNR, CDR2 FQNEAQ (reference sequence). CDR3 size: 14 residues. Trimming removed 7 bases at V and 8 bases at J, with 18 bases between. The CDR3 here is CASTPQIEYDEQFF. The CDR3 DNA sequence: TGTGCCAGCACCCCACAAATTGAATACGATGAGCAGTTCTTC.

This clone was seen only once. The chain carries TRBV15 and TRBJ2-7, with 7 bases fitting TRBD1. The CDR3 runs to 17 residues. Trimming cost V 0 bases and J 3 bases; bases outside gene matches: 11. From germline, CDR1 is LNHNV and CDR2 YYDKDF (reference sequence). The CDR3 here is CATSRDPGRTGIYEQYF. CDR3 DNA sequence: TGTGCCACCAGCAGAGATCCTGGGCGGACAGGTATCTACGAGCAGTACTTC.